This TCR beta chain comes out of a study of response to subunit inactivated influenza vaccine. General study results and limits: The study's authors posited that every seasonal influenza vaccination enlists few new T cells.

Using its own MiXCR run on the RT-PCR reads, TCRdb lists one record per CDR3 protein. The sample shows just under 550,000 distinct CDR3 sequences, roughly 23% of them seen only once. This clonotype occurred a few times. The antigen is unknown. The length of the CDR3 is 12 residues. Germline-derived CDR1 and CDR2 are SNHLY and FYNNEI. V lost 7 bases and J lost 8, with 12 bases in between. The same sample was also studied in work on T cells expressing NK-cell markers. That paper states: TCR beta libraries carry UMIs added by 5'RACE template switching. The authors derived TCR beta repertoires from sorted CD3+CD56+NKG2C+, CD3+CD56+NKG2C- and CD3+CD56-NKG2C+ T cells. Dominant NKG2C+ clonotypes were found to form roughly 1.0-7.0% of CD8+ T cells in six donors. In a handful of donors, these clonotypes also led the CD3+CD56-NKG2C+ fraction.

Sequenced material: CD4+ T cells sorted from PBMCs, taken approximately 13 days after vaccination. The sequence derives from a man aged 45-65 years who received an inactivated influenza vaccine. V gene TRBV2 combines with J gene TRBJ1-5, with a weak D call TRBD1 (5 bases). The CDR3 loop reads CASMGEVEPQHF. CDR3 DNA: TGTGCCAGCATGGGGGAGGTTGAGCCCCAGCATTTT.